This entry is about one TCR beta chain. The target of this receptor is not known. No much larger clone exists at a distance of one base, and base qualities are not known. The cohort consisted of 670 or so healthy bone marrow donors. Cohort members were all nominally healthy when sampled, although unrecorded immune exposures were likely present. The donor was CMV seropositive and was included in the group of 250 to 350 seropositive cohort members. A peripheral blood sample was collected from each donor, and TCR beta sequencing was performed on peripheral blood mononuclear cells. The Qiagen DNeasy Blood Extraction Kit was used to extract genomic DNA from the blood cell samples. There are 17 amino acids in the CDR3, from cysteine to phenylalanine inclusive. The retained sequence is limited to the CDR3, 51 bases, with the frame set at the first base. The germline V gene provides CDR1 SGHVS and CDR2 FNYEAQ. At the junction V is shortened by 1 base and J by 3 bases; bases outside the gene matches: 8.

The source of the sample is a study of cytomegalovirus exposure and HLA in healthy donors (dated by TCRdb to 2017 to 2019). Concerning the study at large: An earlier analysis of approximately 550 of the donors reported about 250 Gb of sequence data and 117 million unique TCR beta sequences from about 180 million T cells. An early release that covered about 640 HLA-typed donors contained about 300 gigabases of sequencing data and 70 million to 100 million unique TCR sequences. Among the approximately 400 genotyped donors, around 79% belonged to the genetic ancestry cluster associated with self-reported Caucasian donors. The study aimed to test whether cataloging public T cell receptors could reveal signatures of past pathogen exposure. The T cell repertoires of around 670 subjects were profiled by immunosequencing and related to cytomegalovirus serostatus. In addition to the first cohort of about 650 subjects, a separate validation cohort of under 150 different subjects was used. High-throughput TCR immunosequencing, statistical association of individual TCRs with disease status, and machine learning were combined to predict cytomegalovirus infection status. In a later analysis, previously published TCR beta repertoires from fewer than 750 donors were re-analyzed and high-resolution HLA genotyping was added so that TCR occurrence patterns could be studied. Rather than using new phenotypic data, the later analysis identified candidate immune exposures from TCR beta sequences and from how often those sequences occurred across donors. In an earlier analysis of 587 of the donors, high-throughput TCR beta sequencing was used to judge whether each TCR beta V gene segment behaved as functional or pseudogenic. Alongside the repertoire data, information on donor age, sex, ethnicity and CMV serostatus was compiled. In a later genetic analysis, genome-wide SNP genotypes for about three fifths of the roughly 670 donors were used, and that subset was treated as a discovery cohort. Every discovery cohort repertoire had been produced on one sequencing platform. HLA typing included class I and class II loci at four-digit resolution. Typing coverage differed by locus: A, B, C, DRB1 and DQB1 were typed in roughly 620-640 donors, DQA1 in around 500, DPA1 in some 610, and DPB1 in approximately 450. About five DR-DQ haplotypes were treated as single units for association and clustering because of strong linkage in the cohort. Across 300 to 400 genotyped donors of the cohort, an average of roughly 250,000 unique TCR beta nucleotide sequences per donor were sequenced, and roughly 18% of those sequences were non-productive. Results the study describes overall, beyond this receptor: In vitro tests confirmed that three of the cytomegalovirus-associated TCR beta chains recognize cytomegalovirus antigens. Assigning TCR associations to individual alleles was difficult when HLA alleles, especially DR and DQ, strongly co-occurred. In this cohort, only TCR beta chains were sequenced, and detectable features were limited by the absence of alpha or paired-chain data. The classifier was reported to diagnose cytomegalovirus status with high specificity and sensitivity in both the original cohort and the validation cohort. A further reported finding was that TCR beta sequences accurately predicted the HLA-A and HLA-B alleles for most subjects in the first cohort. Correlated functional status among segregating V segments might reflect linkage disequilibrium, but an unknown experimental factor could not be ruled out. Sequencing depth was assumed to be roughly uniform across donors in the presence/absence analyses, though that assumption may not hold. Broadly in line with IMGT annotations, most TCR beta V segments showed up in productive rearrangements about 87% or about 30% of the time in an earlier analysis of 587 of the donors. Compared with the 666-donor mean, donors in an Asian-associated ancestry cluster had fewer N-insertions in productive TCRs, according to a later genetic analysis. Because HLA typing was unavailable for some donors at each locus, only the typed subset was used in association tests. While some public TCRs were present in many individuals, most TCR sequences turned up only very rarely across donors. In a later analysis, TCR association rates were found to vary across HLA loci, with the most associated TCRs seen for DRB1 alleles and the fewest for HLA-C alleles. Because counts were too low, seventeen rarely observed V segments, including chromosome 9 orphons, were left out of the earlier analysis of some 640 of the donors. The sequencing pipeline was judged likely to have produced a cluster of highly shared sequence variants as a technical artifact. Several of the top co-occurrence clusters appeared to be linked to parvovirus B19, influenza, CMV and Epstein-Barr virus, according to a later analysis. Because the 87-base-pair reads could not distinguish some IMGT-functional V segments, including TRBV6-2 and TRBV6-3, those segments were excluded. In a later analysis, most CMV-associated TCR beta chains were found to appear HLA-restricted, with HLA associations seemingly driven largely by CMV exposure. In a later genetic analysis, a missense DCLRE1C variant was associated with V-gene and J-gene trimming of TCR beta chains, and the association was replicated in an independent cohort. In a later analysis, HLA-associated TCR beta chains showed more clonal expansion and lower generation probabilities than non-associated chains that were equally common. CMV serostatus was the only immune exposure information available for the cohort. At a false discovery rate of 0.05, a later analysis linked under 20,000 TCR beta sequences to specific HLA alleles. The authors suggested that the approach could potentially be extended to other disease states and immunological phenotypes. The study listed approximately 150 TCR beta chains as associated with cytomegalovirus.

Library preparation employed the immunoSEQ multiplex PCR assay. For the multiplex PCR, a mixture combining 60 forward primers for TCR Vbeta segments and 13 reverse primers for TCR Jbeta segments was used. Amplification of the CDR3 region of rearranged TCR beta genes was performed with a multiplex PCR assay on genomic DNA. The Illumina HiSeq System was used to sequence the amplified TCR beta libraries as 87-base-pair reads. Regarding the original processing steps: A later analysis tallied 75 million to 85 million unique TCR beta chains across the 660 or so repertoires, and approximately 12 million of those chains were shared by two or more donors. A nearest-neighbor algorithm error-corrected the raw reads and collapsed the reads into unique sequences, merging closely related sequences to remove PCR and sequencing errors. To assign V, D and J gene segments, CDR3 sequences were aligned to IMGT reference sequences. For a sequence to be retained, at least a six-nucleotide match to both a V gene segment and a J gene segment was required. Rearrangements were classified as productive when the CDR3 lacked stop codons and remained in frame with V and J, and all other rearrangements were classified as non-productive. CDR3 was defined by IMGT convention, running from the second conserved V-encoded cysteine to the conserved J-encoded phenylalanine. In an earlier analysis of roughly 610 of the donors, sequences lacking an unambiguous match to a single V gene segment were excluded. In an earlier analysis of almost 600 of the donors, a V segment was called functional when productive rearrangements were above 56.7%, and segregating when the standard deviation between donors exceeded 5%. To diagnose cytomegalovirus status from the catalog of TCR beta chain sequences, a statistical classification framework was built. A later analysis assigned V and J genes by comparing TCR nucleotide sequences with IMGT/GENE-DB human TR gene sequences. A later analysis assigned CDR3 sequences and most-parsimonious VDJ recombination scenarios with the TCRdist pipeline. In a later analysis, every TCR beta chain was defined by the combination of its CDR3 amino acid sequence and its V-gene family, and reads without a unique V-gene family were dropped. As a way to deal with suspected cross-contamination and a sequencing artifact, a later analysis dropped 640 or so nucleotide sequences that were highly shared and had low generation probability. In a later analysis, a clonal expansion index for each public chain was calculated from normalized within-repertoire ranks of inferred template counts. In a later analysis, generation probabilities were computed using a VDJ recombination model fitted to out-of-frame rearrangements, and the results were checked against IGoR. In a later analysis, hypergeometric tests were used to score TCR-TCR, TCR-HLA and TCR-CMV co-occurrence, with a repertoire-size bias correction applied to TCR pairs. To estimate false discovery rates, a later analysis permuted the HLA or CMV assignments 20 times. In a later analysis, co-occurring TCRs were grouped with DBSCAN, and TCRdist sequence similarity was added when clustering was performed within HLA-allele-positive subsets. Repertoires with fewer than 30,000 or more than 120,000 public chains, plus five repertoires with anomalous nucleotide sharing, were excluded from co-occurrence clustering. TCRdb carries this immuneACCESS record with in-frame sequences only. Its versions omit some clonotypes, under half of them owing to an unresolved V gene in the studies checked, with the rest unexplained. V and J calls and clone size come straight from that table; D and trimming were deduced from the DNA. The sample includes approximately 180,000 clones, with roughly 76% observed a single time. The top ten clones comprise approximately 5% of the sample.

The chain employs TRBV7-6 and TRBJ2-7; 11 of the junction bases match TRBD1. The TCR originated in a woman aged 18-35 years in good health and CMV-seropositive. The material sequenced was PBMCs. This receptor has the CDR3 CASSLVSGQGAYYEQYF. The nucleotide sequence reads as follows: TGTGCCAGCAGCTTAGTGTCCGGACAGGGGGCTTACTACGAGCAGTACTTC.